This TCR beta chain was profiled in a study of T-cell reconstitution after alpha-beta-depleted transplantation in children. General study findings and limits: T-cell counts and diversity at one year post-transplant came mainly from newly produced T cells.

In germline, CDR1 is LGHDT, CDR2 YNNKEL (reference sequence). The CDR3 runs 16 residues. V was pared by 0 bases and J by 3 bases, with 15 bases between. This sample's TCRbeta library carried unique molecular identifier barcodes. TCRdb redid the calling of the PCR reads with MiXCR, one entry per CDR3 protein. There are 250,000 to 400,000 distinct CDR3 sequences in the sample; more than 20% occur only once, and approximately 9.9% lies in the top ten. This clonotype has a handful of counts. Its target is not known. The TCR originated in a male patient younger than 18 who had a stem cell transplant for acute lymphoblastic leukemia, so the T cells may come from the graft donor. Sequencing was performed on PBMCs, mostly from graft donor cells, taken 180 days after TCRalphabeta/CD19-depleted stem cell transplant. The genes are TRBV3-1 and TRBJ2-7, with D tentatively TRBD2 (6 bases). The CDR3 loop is CASSQDLRGSIYEQYF. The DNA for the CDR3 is TGTGCCAGCAGCCAAGATCTACGGGGGTCCATCTACGAGCAGTACTTC.